One and the same sample provided the 28 T cell receptor beta chains below, sequenced in a study of beta chain features in type 1 diabetes. Findings and limits, study-wide: Moderate yet significant TCRB CDR3 shortening was seen in Type 1 diabetes patients in all four CD4+ subsets.

As every portion of the isolated RNA was reverse transcribed, the sequencing read expressed TCRB transcripts. The method was immunoSEQ multiplex PCR; TCRdb's version includes in-frame clones alone and lacks a portion of them. The sample records more than 100,000 clones, 9% being singletons. Their antigens are not known. The specimen sequenced was central memory CD4+ T cells from blood. Source of these receptors: a man under 40 with type 1 diabetes.

This clone has a handful of counts. The chain joins TRBV6-5 to TRBJ1-2, with D unclear. CDR3 size: 13 residues. Germline V gene data show CDR1 as MNHEY and CDR2 as SVGAGI. V was trimmed by 6 bases and J by 8 bases, leaving 16 bases between them. This CDR3 reads CASSGRTRWGYTF. CDR3 nucleotides: TGTGCCAGCAGCGGACGGACTAGGTGGGGCTACACCTTC.

The rearrangement uses TRBV28 and TRBJ2-7; tentative D call: TRBD1 (6 bases). Germline V CDR1 and CDR2: MDHEN, SYDVKM. CDR3 length equals 13 residues. V lost 7 bases and J lost 0, with 10 bases in between. The CDR3 sequence: CASIGGSSYEQYF. As DNA, the CDR3 is TGTGCCAGCATTGGGGGCTCCTCCTACGAGCAGTACTTC.

This clone was detected a few times. The chain has TRBV15 and TRBJ2-2; D perhaps matches TRBD1 (5 bases). This CDR3 spans 13 amino acids. Trimming took off 7 bases at V and 4 bases at J, with 10 bases between the two ends. Germline CDR1 and CDR2: LNHNV and YYDKDF (reference sequence). The CDR3 sequence is CATTAGPTGELFF. The DNA for the CDR3 is TGTGCCACCACGGCAGGGCCCACCGGGGAGCTGTTTTTT.

In the case of this clone: This sample also contains other DNA sequences that code for the same CDR3. This chain connects TRBV29-1 to TRBJ2-3; 7 bases match TRBD1. The V and J ends lost 6 bases and 6 bases, in that order; junction bases with no gene match: 3. The CDR3 sequence is 11 residues long. Germline-derived CDR1 and CDR2 are SQVTM and ANQGSEA. In nucleotides, the CDR3 is TGCAGCGTCGAGGGGGCTGATACGCAGTATTTT. It is translated as CSVEGADTQYF.

V gene TRBV9 combines with J gene TRBJ2-1, with 11 bases identical to TRBD2. Per the germline V gene, CDR1 is SGDLS and CDR2 is YYNGEE. The CDR3 extends over 17 amino acids. J lost 0 bases, V lost 4 bases, and 6 bases had no gene match. CDR3 bases: TGTGCCAGCAGCCCAAGGACTAGCGGGTCCTCCTACAATGAGCAGTTCTTC. This gives the protein CASSPRTSGSSYNEQFF.

This clone was seen a few times. The chain combines TRBV28 with TRBJ1-6, with D perhaps TRBD1 (6 bases). Trimming pared 3 bases from V and 4 bases from J, leaving 10 bases between. Germline loops: CDR1 MDHEN, CDR2 SYDVKM. The CDR3 is made up of 15 amino acids. CDR3 nucleotides: TGTGCCAGCAGTTTGGGGGGGCAGTATAATTCACCCCTCCACTTT. It codes for CASSLGGQYNSPLHF.

V is TRBV9 and J is TRBJ2-3, with 8 bases that match TRBD2. This CDR3 contains 15 residues. Germline CDR1 is SGDLS and CDR2 is YYNGEE. J lost 4 bases, V lost 1 base, and 5 bases had no gene match. The chain's CDR3 is CASSVSGGGSDTQYF. The CDR3 DNA reads TGTGCCAGCAGCGTAAGCGGGGGAGGATCAGATACGCAGTATTTT.

V gene TRBV7-9 combines with J gene TRBJ2-5, with D possibly TRBD1 on 6 matching bases. V gave up 8 bases and J gave up 2 bases, with 18 bases separating them. Germline-derived CDR1 and CDR2 are SEHNR and FQNEAQ (reference sequence). The CDR3 is made up of 15 amino acids. CDR3 amino acids: CASCRDTGFQETQYF. The CDR3 nucleotides are TGTGCCAGCTGTCGAGACACAGGGTTTCAAGAGACCCAGTACTTC. Together with reference TRBV7-9 and TRBJ2-5, the CDR3 gives the full variable domain: DTGVSQNPRHKITKRGQNVTFRCDPISEHNRLYWYRQTLGQGPEFLTYFQNEAQLEKSRLLSDRFSAERPKGSFSTLEIQRTEQGDSAMYLCASCRDTGFQETQYFGPGTRLLVL.

This chain uses TRBV28 with TRBJ1-4; D gene uncertain. Germline V CDR1 and CDR2: MDHEN, SYDVKM. This CDR3 has 12 residues. V was clipped by 5 bases and J by 8 bases, with 9 bases between them. Written as DNA, the CDR3 is TGTGCCAGCAGTATCAACGGGGAAAAACTGTTTTTT. Protein sequence: CASSINGEKLFF.

This clone was seen a handful of times. V gene TRBV7-2 combines with J gene TRBJ1-2; TRBD1 matches 8 bases. Germline V gene sequence: CDR1 SGHTA, CDR2 FQGNSA. J gave up 2 bases and V 4 bases, and 6 bases lay outside the gene matches. The CDR3 consists of 15 residues. CDR3 residues: CASSYGQGLNYGYTF. The CDR3, as DNA: TGTGCCAGCAGCTACGGACAGGGCTTAAACTATGGCTACACCTTC.

Only a few counts were recorded for this clone. J is TRBJ2-7 and V is TRBV4-2; 7 bases are a match to TRBD1. Trimming removed 2 bases from V and 3 bases from J; junction bases left unmatched: 7. Germline V gives CDR1 LGHNA, CDR2 YNFKEQ. The CDR3 extends over 15 amino acids. DNA for the CDR3: TGTGCCAGCAGCCAACCTAGACAGGGACGCTACGAGCAGTACTTC. Its protein product is CASSQPRQGRYEQYF.

The rearrangement uses TRBV7-9 and TRBJ2-3; 7 bases map to TRBD2. Germline values: CDR1 SEHNR, CDR2 FQNEAQ (reference sequence). The CDR3 spans 13 residues. V trimming: 3 bases; J trimming: 7 bases; junction bases outside the gene matches: 4. The CDR3 here is CASSFGGVYTQYF. Here the CDR3 DNA reads TGTGCCAGCAGCTTTGGGGGGGTGTATACGCAGTATTTT.

This clone was recorded a few times. J is TRBJ2-4 and V is TRBV7-9, with 7 bases aligning to TRBD1. The CDR3 extends over 15 amino acids. V lost 3 bases, J lost 6 bases, and 8 bases stayed unmatched. Germline loops: CDR1 SEHNR, CDR2 FQNEAQ (reference sequence). CDR3 in amino acids: CASSLGEAGGNIQYF. CDR3 coding DNA: TGTGCCAGCAGCTTGGGCGAGGCAGGGGGAAACATTCAGTACTTC.

The chain uses TRBV5-4 and TRBJ2-1, with no clear D. Trimming took off 0 bases at V and 0 bases at J, with 7 bases between the two ends. Germline CDR1 is SGHNT and CDR2 is YYREEE (reference sequence). CDR3 length: 15 residues. CDR3 DNA sequence: TGTGCCAGCAGCTTGGTACGTAGCTCCTACAATGAGCAGTTCTTC. Translating it yields CASSLVRSSYNEQFF.

This clone appeared a few times. V is TRBV13 and J is TRBJ1-4; the match to TRBD1 covers 9 bases. Looked up from germline, CDR1 is PRHDT and CDR2 is FYEKMQ (reference sequence). The CDR3 totals 14 residues. V shed 4 bases and J 8 bases; nucleotides not matched to a gene: 5. CDR3 region: CASSSTGGEEKLFF. The DNA for the CDR3 is TGTGCCAGCAGCTCGACAGGGGGAGAGGAAAAACTGTTTTTT.

This clone was found a few times. This chain connects TRBV11-2 to TRBJ2-2; D may be TRBD2 (6 bases). This CDR3 is built from 16 residues. V lost 6 bases to trimming and J lost 3 bases, with 17 bases between them. In germline, CDR1 is SGHAT, CDR2 FQNNGV. In DNA form, the CDR3 reads TGTGCCAGCAGTACCGGAGGGAGAAGGGACACCGGGGAGCTGTTTTTT. Translating it yields CASSTGGRRDTGELFF.

This clone was observed many times. This chain uses TRBV7-6 with TRBJ1-5; 9 bases map to TRBD1. V shed 4 bases, J shed 2 bases, and the junction held 3 bases outside the gene matches. This CDR3 has 15 residues. Looked up from germline, CDR1 is SGHVS and CDR2 is FNYEAQ. In DNA form, the CDR3 reads TGTGCCAGCAGCTCGGGACAGGGAGGCAATCAGCCCCAGCATTTT. Protein product: CASSSGQGGNQPQHF.

The V and J genes are TRBV9 and TRBJ1-6; D might be TRBD1 (6 bases). CDR1 and CDR2 (germline): SGDLS, YYNGEE. V lost 0 bases and J lost 7, with 11 bases in between. The CDR3 runs to 15 residues. CDR3 sequence reads: CASSVAGARNSPLHF. DNA for the CDR3: TGTGCCAGCAGCGTAGCAGGGGCACGGAATTCACCCCTCCACTTT.

The table lists this clone with a few counts. V is TRBV5-6 and J is TRBJ2-5, with D possibly being TRBD2 (6 bases). This CDR3 spans 13 amino acids. V dropped 4 bases and J dropped 3 bases, with 10 bases sitting between them. The V gene's germline CDR1 is SGHDT and CDR2 YYEEEE. The DNA for the CDR3 is TGTGCCAGCAGCGGGTGGGAGGAAGAGACCCAGTACTTC. Amino acid sequence: CASSGWEEETQYF. Drawing the rest from reference TRBV5-6 and TRBJ2-5, the complete variable domain is DAGVTQSPTHLIKTRGQQVTLRCSPKSGHDTVSWYQQALGQGPQFIFQYYEEEERQRGNFPDRFSGHQFPNYSSELNVNALLLGDSALYLCASSGWEEETQYFGPGTRLLVL.

The rearrangement uses TRBV5-1 and TRBJ2-3; a possible D gene is TRBD1 (5 bases). Trimming pared 5 bases from V and 1 base from J, leaving 14 bases between. The CDR3 length is 15 residues. Germline V CDR1 and CDR2: SGHRS, YFSETQ. The CDR3 reads CASSSTLQGTDTQYF. In DNA, the CDR3 is TGCGCCAGCAGTAGTACGCTACAGGGCACAGATACGCAGTATTTT.

The V and J genes are TRBV7-6 and TRBJ1-3; D is unclear. V was shortened by 1 base and J by 4 bases, with 11 bases between the two germline ends. From germline, CDR1 is SGHVS and CDR2 FNYEAQ. The CDR3 spans 15 residues. The CDR3 here is CASSLGHPRGNTIYF. The CDR3 DNA follows: TGTGCCAGCAGCTTAGGACACCCCCGGGGAAACACCATATATTTT.

This clone was seen more than once but under ten times. V usage is TRBV5-4 and J usage is TRBJ2-5; weak D call: TRBD1 (5 bases). The CDR3 has 14 amino acids. The V and J ends lost 3 bases and 2 bases respectively, with 11 bases between them. The germline gives CDR1 SGHNT, CDR2 YYREEE (reference sequence). The CDR3 region has the DNA TGTGCCAGCAGCTCCCAGGGTTGGCAAGAGACCCAGTACTTC. This gives the protein CASSSQGWQETQYF.

This clone was counted between two and nine times. This sequence joins TRBV29-1 and TRBJ2-3, with 8 bases aligning to TRBD2. The CDR3 extends over 17 amino acids. The germline CDR1 and CDR2 sequences are SQVTM and ANQGSEA. Germline trimming cut 6 bases from V and 0 bases from J; bases unmatched to any gene: 14. The CDR3 spells CSVRRRGGFSSTDTQYF. The CDR3 region has the DNA TGCAGCGTGAGGCGACGGGGGGGGTTCTCTAGCACAGATACGCAGTATTTT.

This clone has just a few counts. The genes are TRBV2 and TRBJ2-2; TRBD2 matches at 9 bases. This CDR3 has 14 amino acids. CDR1 SNHLY and CDR2 FYNNEI come from the germline V gene. V shed 7 bases, J shed 7 bases, and the junction held 7 bases outside the gene matches. The CDR3, as DNA: TGTGCCAGCATGAGCGGGGGGCATATCGGGGAGCTGTTTTTT. This encodes CASMSGGHIGELFF.

The chain employs TRBV19 and TRBJ1-5; no clear D. V gave up 9 bases and J gave up 5 bases, with 14 bases separating them. Germline CDR1 and CDR2: LNHDA and SQIVND (reference sequence). The CDR3 consists of 13 residues. CDR3: CASTPWGDQPQHF. The CDR3 nucleotides are TGTGCCAGCACCCCCTGGGGAGATCAGCCCCAGCATTTT.

The sample holds a few counts of this clone. V is TRBV18 and J is TRBJ2-4; D not certain. V was trimmed by 0 bases and J by 0 bases, leaving 3 bases between them. Germline V CDR1 and CDR2: KGHSH, LQKENI. The length of the CDR3 is 14 residues. The CDR3 reads CASSPPSAKNIQYF. DNA for the CDR3: TGTGCCAGCTCACCACCCTCAGCCAAAAACATTCAGTACTTC. Supplemented by reference TRBV18 and TRBJ2-4, the full variable domain reads NAGVMQNPRHLVRRRGQEARLRCSPMKGHSHVYWYRQLPEEGLKFMVYLQKENIIDESGMPKERFSAEFPKEGPSILRIQQVVRGDSAAYFCASSPPSAKNIQYFGAGTRLSVL.

The gene calls are TRBV28 and TRBJ1-2, with a possible D match to TRBD1 (5 bases). This CDR3 has 16 amino acids. Germline-derived CDR1 and CDR2 are MDHEN and SYDVKM. Between the trimmed V and J ends, which lost 8 bases and 4 bases, there was a span of 23 bases. Written as DNA, the CDR3 is TGTGCCAGCGCAACCGCAGGGAACTCCCCGGGCTATGGCTACACCTTC. Its protein is CASATAGNSPGYGYTF.

This clone has only a few counts. The chain couples TRBV7-9 to TRBJ2-3, with D maybe TRBD2 (6 bases). Germline CDR1 and CDR2: SEHNR and FQNEAQ (reference sequence). This CDR3 is built from 15 residues. V dropped 1 base and J dropped 4 bases, with 12 bases sitting between them. DNA of the CDR3: TGTGCCAGCAGCTTAGTTTCGCCGGGAGCAGATACGCAGTATTTT. This codes for CASSLVSPGADTQYF.